This entry concerns a single TCR beta chain. This sample was included in a study of blood T cells in healthy people across ages. There were at least 5.5 micrograms of total RNA extracted from every sample. The germline gives CDR1 SGHRS, CDR2 YFSETQ. Trimming pared 2 bases from V and 5 bases from J, leaving 17 bases between. This CDR3 has 15 residues. Alongside a J-beta primer mix, a sample-barcoded 5' primer served in a second PCR lasting roughly 7 to 11 cycles. Every cDNA molecule bore a tag from a template-switch adaptor containing 12 random nucleotides. A single record per CDR3 protein comes from TCRdb applying MiXCR to the 5' RACE reads. There are about 1.5 million distinct CDR3 sequences in the sample; about 40% occur only once, and 7.9% lies in the top ten.

The sequenced sample was blood. J is TRBJ2-7 and V is TRBV5-1; weak D call: TRBD1 (5 bases). The clonotype originates from a woman between 18 and 29 years old in good health. The CDR3 reads CASSLATGAPDEQYF. The CDR3 bases are TGCGCCAGCAGCTTAGCTACAGGAGCCCCTGACGAGCAGTACTTC.